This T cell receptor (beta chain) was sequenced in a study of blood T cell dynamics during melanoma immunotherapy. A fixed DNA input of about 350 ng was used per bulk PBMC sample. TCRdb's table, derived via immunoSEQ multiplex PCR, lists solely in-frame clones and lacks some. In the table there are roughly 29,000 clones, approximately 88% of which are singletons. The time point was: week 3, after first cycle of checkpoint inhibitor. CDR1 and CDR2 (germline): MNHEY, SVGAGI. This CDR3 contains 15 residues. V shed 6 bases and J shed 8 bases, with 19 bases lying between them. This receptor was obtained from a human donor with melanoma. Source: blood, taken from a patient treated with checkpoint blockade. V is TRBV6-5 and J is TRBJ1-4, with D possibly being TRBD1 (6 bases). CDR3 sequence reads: CASRNRRGGGEKLFF. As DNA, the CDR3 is TGTGCCAGCAGGAACCGCCGGGGGGGCGGCGAAAAACTGTTTTTT.